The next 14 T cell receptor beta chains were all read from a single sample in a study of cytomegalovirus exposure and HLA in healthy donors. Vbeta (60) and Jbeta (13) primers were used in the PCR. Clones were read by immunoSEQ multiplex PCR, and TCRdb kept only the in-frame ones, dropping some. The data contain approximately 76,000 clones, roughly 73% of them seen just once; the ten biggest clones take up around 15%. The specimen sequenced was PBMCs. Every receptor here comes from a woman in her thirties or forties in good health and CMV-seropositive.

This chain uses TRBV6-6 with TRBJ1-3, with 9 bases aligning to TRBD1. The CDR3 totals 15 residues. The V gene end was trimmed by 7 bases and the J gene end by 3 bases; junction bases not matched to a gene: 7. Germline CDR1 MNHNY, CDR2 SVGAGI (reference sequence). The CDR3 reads CASKRTGAFGNTIYF. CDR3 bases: TGTGCCAGCAAGAGGACAGGGGCTTTTGGAAACACCATATATTTT.

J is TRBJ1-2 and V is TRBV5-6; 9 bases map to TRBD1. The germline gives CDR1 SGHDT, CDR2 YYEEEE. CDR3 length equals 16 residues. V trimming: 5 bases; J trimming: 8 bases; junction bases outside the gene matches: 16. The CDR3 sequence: CASRPDTPGQGGGYTF. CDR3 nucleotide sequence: TGTGCCAGCAGACCCGATACTCCGGGACAGGGCGGCGGCTACACCTTC.

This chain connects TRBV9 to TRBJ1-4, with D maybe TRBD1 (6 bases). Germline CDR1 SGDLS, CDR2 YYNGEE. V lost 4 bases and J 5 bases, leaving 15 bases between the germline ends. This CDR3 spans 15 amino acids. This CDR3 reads CASSKLRDKNEKLFF. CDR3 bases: TGTGCCAGCAGCAAACTCCGGGACAAGAATGAAAAACTGTTTTTT.

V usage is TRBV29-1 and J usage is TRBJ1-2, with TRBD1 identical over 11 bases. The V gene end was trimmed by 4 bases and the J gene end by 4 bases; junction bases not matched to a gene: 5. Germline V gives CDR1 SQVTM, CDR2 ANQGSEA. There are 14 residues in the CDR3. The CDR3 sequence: CSVAGTGGVYGYTF. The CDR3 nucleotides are TGCAGCGTTGCCGGGACAGGGGGTGTCTATGGCTACACCTTC.

In nucleotides, the CDR3 is TGCAGCTTCGGACAGGGGGAAACTGAAGCTTTCTTT. It encodes CSFGQGETEAFF. This chain uses TRBV29-1 with TRBJ1-1, with 10 nucleotides matching TRBD1. The CDR3 runs to 12 residues. Germline CDR1 and CDR2: SQVTM and ANQGSEA. Germline trimming cut 8 bases from V and 5 bases from J; bases unmatched to any gene: 5.

The CDR3 loop is CASSTYTDTQYF. CDR3 nucleotides: TGTGCCAGCAGCACCTACACAGATACGCAGTATTTT. The chain is built from TRBV7-2 and TRBJ2-3; D is unresolved. This CDR3 region has 12 residues. Trimming took 5 bases from V and 2 from J, leaving 5 bases between them. The germline V gene has CDR1 SGHTA and CDR2 FQGNSA.

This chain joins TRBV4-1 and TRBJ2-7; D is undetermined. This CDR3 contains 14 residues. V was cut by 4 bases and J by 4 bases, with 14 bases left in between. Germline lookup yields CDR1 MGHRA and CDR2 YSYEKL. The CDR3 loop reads CASSLMGSRYEQYF. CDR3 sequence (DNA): TGCGCCAGCAGCCTGATGGGTAGCCGGTACGAGCAGTACTTC.

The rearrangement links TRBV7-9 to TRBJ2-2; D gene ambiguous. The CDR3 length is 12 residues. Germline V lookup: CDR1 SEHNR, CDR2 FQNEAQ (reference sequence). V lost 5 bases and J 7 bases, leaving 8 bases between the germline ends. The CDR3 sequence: CASSAEVGELFF. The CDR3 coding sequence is TGTGCCAGCAGCGCCGAGGTCGGGGAGCTGTTTTTT. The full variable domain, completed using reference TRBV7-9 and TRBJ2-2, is DTGVSQNPRHKITKRGQNVTFRCDPISEHNRLYWYRQTLGQGPEFLTYFQNEAQLEKSRLLSDRFSAERPKGSFSTLEIQRTEQGDSAMYLCASSAEVGELFFGEGSRLTVL.

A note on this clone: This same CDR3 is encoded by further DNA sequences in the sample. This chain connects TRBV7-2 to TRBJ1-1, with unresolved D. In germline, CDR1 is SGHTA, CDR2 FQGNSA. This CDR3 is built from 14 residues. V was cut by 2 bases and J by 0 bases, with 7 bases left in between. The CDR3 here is CASSLQALNTEAFF. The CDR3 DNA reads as TGTGCCAGCAGCTTACAGGCACTGAACACTGAAGCTTTCTTT.

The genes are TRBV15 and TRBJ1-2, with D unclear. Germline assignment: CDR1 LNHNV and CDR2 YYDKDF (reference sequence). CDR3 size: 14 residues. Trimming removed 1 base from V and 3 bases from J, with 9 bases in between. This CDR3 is CATSRGRLDYGYTF. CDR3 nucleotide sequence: TGTGCCACCAGCAGAGGAAGACTGGACTATGGCTACACCTTC.

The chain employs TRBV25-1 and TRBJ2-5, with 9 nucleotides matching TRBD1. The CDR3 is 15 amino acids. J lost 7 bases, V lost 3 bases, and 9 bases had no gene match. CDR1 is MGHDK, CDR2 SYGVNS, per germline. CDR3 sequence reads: CASSDTTGGEGTQYF. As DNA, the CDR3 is TGTGCCAGCAGTGACACGACAGGGGGTGAGGGGACCCAGTACTTC.

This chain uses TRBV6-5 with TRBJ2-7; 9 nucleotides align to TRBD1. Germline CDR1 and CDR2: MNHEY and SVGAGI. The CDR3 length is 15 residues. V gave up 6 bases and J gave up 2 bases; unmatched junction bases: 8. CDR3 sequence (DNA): TGTGCCAGCAGCCAGACCCGGGACAGGGCCTACGAGCAGTACTTC. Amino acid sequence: CASSQTRDRAYEQYF.

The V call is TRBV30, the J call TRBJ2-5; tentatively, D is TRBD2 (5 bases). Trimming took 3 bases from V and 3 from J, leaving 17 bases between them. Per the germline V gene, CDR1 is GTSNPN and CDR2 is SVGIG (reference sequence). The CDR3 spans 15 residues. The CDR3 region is CAWSHGLLKKETQYF. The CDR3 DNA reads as TGTGCCTGGAGCCACGGACTTCTCAAGAAAGAGACCCAGTACTTC.

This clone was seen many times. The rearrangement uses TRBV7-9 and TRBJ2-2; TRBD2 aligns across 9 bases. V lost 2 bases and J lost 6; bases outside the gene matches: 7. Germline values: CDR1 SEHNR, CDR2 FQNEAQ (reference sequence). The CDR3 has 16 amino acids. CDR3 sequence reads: CASSLWGTSSPGELFF. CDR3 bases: TGTGCCAGCAGCTTATGGGGGACTAGCTCTCCCGGGGAGCTGTTTTTT.